The 25 T cell receptor beta chains below were found in one sample sequenced in a study of T cells after yellow fever vaccination. TCRdb re-analysed the 5' RACE reads in MiXCR, keeping a single row per CDR3 protein. The table records around 550,000 distinct CDR3 sequences, less than 20% of them present only once. Sequencing was performed on PBMCs, taken 15 days after the yellow fever booster vaccination. These receptors all come from a man aged 30 to 45 who received the YFV17D yellow fever vaccine.

J is TRBJ2-1 and V is TRBV3-1, with 7 nucleotides matching TRBD2. V shed 0 bases, J shed 1 base, and the junction held 6 bases outside the gene matches. Germline lookup yields CDR1 LGHDT and CDR2 YNNKEL (reference sequence). This CDR3 is built from 17 residues. The CDR3, as DNA: TGTGCCAGCAGCCAAGATGGGTTTAGCGGGTCCTACAATGAGCAGTTCTTC. Protein sequence: CASSQDGFSGSYNEQFF.

The chain is built from TRBV11-2 and TRBJ1-1; D gene unclear. Trimming pared 4 bases from V and 11 bases from J, leaving 17 bases between. The CDR3 extends over 13 amino acids. Per the germline V gene, CDR1 is SGHAT and CDR2 is FQNNGV. The CDR3 here is CASSYGTLRRAFF. The DNA for the CDR3 is TGTGCCAGCAGCTACGGAACCCTAAGAAGGGCTTTCTTT.

The sample holds a few counts of this clonotype. The genes are TRBV5-1 and TRBJ2-7; D may be TRBD2 (6 bases). The V gene's germline CDR1 is SGHRS and CDR2 YFSETQ. V lost 3 bases to trimming and J lost 0 bases, with 19 bases between them. The CDR3 length is 17 residues. CDR3: CASSSGGLSGHSYEQYF. CDR3 coding DNA: TGCGCCAGCAGCTCCGGGGGTCTCAGCGGGCACTCCTACGAGCAGTACTTC.

V gene TRBV15 combines with J gene TRBJ1-1; D is ambiguous. V lost 0 bases, J lost 0 bases, and 5 bases lay in between. The CDR3 is 14 amino acids. CDR1 and CDR2 (germline): LNHNV, YYDKDF (reference sequence). Here the CDR3 DNA reads TGTGCCACCAGCAGAGATCTAATGAACACTGAAGCTTTCTTT. Translated: CATSRDLMNTEAFF.

V is TRBV29-1 and J is TRBJ2-3, with D uncertain. CDR3 length: 12 residues. Germline CDR1 and CDR2: SQVTM and ANQGSEA. Here the CDR3 reads CSAKASTDTQYF. The CDR3 DNA reads as TGCAGTGCCAAAGCCTCTACAGATACGCAGTATTTT.

This clonotype has only a few counts. The chain joins TRBV5-1 to TRBJ2-7; TRBD1 aligns across 7 bases. J lost 9 bases, V lost 4 bases, and 16 bases had no gene match. The length of the CDR3 is 15 residues. Looked up from germline, CDR1 is SGHRS and CDR2 is YFSETQ. CDR3 sequence reads: CASSITGQQSKVQYF. CDR3 bases: TGCGCCAGCAGCATTACGGGACAGCAATCCAAGGTGCAGTACTTC. Combining the CDR3 with reference TRBV5-1 and TRBJ2-7 gives the whole variable domain KAGVTQTPRYLIKTRGQQVTLSCSPISGHRSVSWYQQTPGQGLQFLFEYFSETQRNKGNFPGRFSGRQFSNSRSEMNVSTLELGDSALYLCASSITGQQSKVQYFGPGTRLTVT.

This chain joins TRBV6-1 and TRBJ2-7; D perhaps matches TRBD1 (6 bases). The CDR3 loop spans 15 amino acids. Between the trimmed V and J ends, which lost 4 bases and 8 bases, there was a span of 21 bases. Germline loops: CDR1 MNHNS, CDR2 SASEGT. Here the CDR3 reads CASSGSGTPDFQQYF. CDR3 coding DNA: TGTGCCAGCAGTGGATCCGGGACACCAGACTTCCAGCAGTACTTC.

This clonotype occurred a few times. The chain uses TRBV7-9 and TRBJ2-7; possible D gene TRBD2, 5 bases. V was clipped by 3 bases and J by 2 bases, with 11 bases between them. Germline CDR1 and CDR2: SEHNR and FQNEAQ (reference sequence). This CDR3 region has 14 residues. The CDR3 protein is CASSFDGRAYEQYF. The CDR3 DNA reads TGTGCCAGCAGCTTCGACGGGCGGGCCTACGAGCAGTACTTC.

The rearrangement links TRBV2 to TRBJ2-6; unclear D gene. Deletions cut 4 bases from V and 0 bases from J, with 10 bases between. The CDR3 runs to 16 residues. Germline V lookup: CDR1 SNHLY, CDR2 FYNNEI. In nucleotides, the CDR3 is TGTGCCAGCAGTGGGTTTCGTAACTCTGGGGCCAACGTCCTGACTTTC. Protein sequence: CASSGFRNSGANVLTF.

The V gene is TRBV13, the J gene TRBJ1-2, with D possibly being TRBD1 (5 bases). The CDR3 sequence is 12 residues long. Germline V gene lookup returns CDR1 PRHDT and CDR2 FYEKMQ (reference sequence). V was pared by 2 bases and J by 7 bases, with 8 bases between. CDR3 in DNA: TGTGCCAGCAGCTTACCAGGGAGTGGCTACACCTTC. Amino acids: CASSLPGSGYTF.

The genes are TRBV20-1 and TRBJ2-7; D uncertain. The CDR3 totals 14 residues. V was pared by 4 bases and J by 0 bases, with 13 bases between. Per the germline V gene, CDR1 is DFQATT and CDR2 is SNEGSKA (reference sequence). This CDR3 is CSATGPRSSYEQYF. The CDR3 DNA is TGCAGTGCTACTGGGCCAAGAAGCTCCTACGAGCAGTACTTC.

The J gene is TRBJ2-5, the V gene TRBV12-3 or TRBV12-4; no firm D call. Trimming pared 3 bases from V and 4 bases from J, leaving 9 bases between. The length of the CDR3 is 13 residues. Written as DNA, the CDR3 is TGTGCCAGCAGTTTTCGCCGTATAGAGACCCAGTACTTC. The encoded protein is CASSFRRIETQYF.

In its sample, this clonotype was seen a few times. This CDR3 is CATHTGARNSPLHF. The CDR3 DNA reads as TGTGCCACCCATACAGGGGCCCGGAATTCACCCCTCCACTTT. The J gene is TRBJ1-6, the V gene TRBV6-1; 7 bases line up with TRBD1. The junction had 10 bases not matched to a gene; V was cut back by 10 bases and J by 7 bases. The CDR3 consists of 14 residues. Germline-derived CDR1 and CDR2 are MNHNS and SASEGT.

This clonotype was found a few times. The J gene is TRBJ1-2, the V gene TRBV27; TRBD1 aligns across 8 bases. Looked up from germline, CDR1 is MNHEY and CDR2 is SMNVEV (reference sequence). J gave up 6 bases and V 6 bases, and 6 bases lay outside the gene matches. The CDR3 length is 13 residues. CDR3 coding DNA: TGTGCCAGCAGCTTGGACAGGGATCATGGCTACACCTTC. This gives the protein CASSLDRDHGYTF.

V usage is TRBV29-1 and J usage is TRBJ2-4, with D tentatively TRBD1 (5 bases). This CDR3 is built from 13 residues. Germline V gene sequence: CDR1 SQVTM, CDR2 ANQGSEA. The germline V and J ends were trimmed by 5 bases and 3 bases, with 11 bases remaining between them. CDR3 protein: CSVLGAVKNIQYF. CDR3 nucleotide sequence: TGCAGCGTTTTAGGGGCGGTCAAAAACATTCAGTACTTC.

This clonotype was counted ten times or more. This chain connects TRBV6-2 or TRBV6-3 to TRBJ2-7; D is ambiguous. The CDR3 has 14 residues. Trimming took off 5 bases at V and 1 base at J, with 12 bases between the two ends. Germline V gives CDR1 MNHEY, CDR2 SVGEGT. The CDR3 region is CASSKDGFSYEQYF. CDR3 nucleotide sequence: TGTGCCAGCAGTAAGGACGGATTTTCCTACGAGCAGTACTTC.

The rearrangement uses TRBV5-1 and TRBJ2-2, with TRBD2 matching over 7 bases. The ends lost 0 bases at V and 7 bases at J; junction bases unmatched: 6. CDR1 and CDR2 from the germline V gene are SGHRS and YFSETQ. The CDR3 length is 15 residues. The CDR3 region has the DNA TGCGCCAGCAGCTTGGACGGACTAGTGGACGGGGAGCTGTTTTTT. This translates into CASSLDGLVDGELFF. Full variable domain (outside the CDR3, taken from reference TRBV5-1 and TRBJ2-2): KAGVTQTPRYLIKTRGQQVTLSCSPISGHRSVSWYQQTPGQGLQFLFEYFSETQRNKGNFPGRFSGRQFSNSRSEMNVSTLELGDSALYLCASSLDGLVDGELFFGEGSRLTVL.

The chain has TRBV24-1 and TRBJ2-5, with unresolved D. The V gene lost 4 bases and the J gene lost 5 bases, with 10 bases spanning the gap. The CDR3 is 13 residues long. CDR1 is KGHDR, CDR2 SFDVKD, per germline. The CDR3 coding sequence is TGTGCCACCAGTGACCCAACCAGGGAGACCCAGTACTTC. Encoded protein: CATSDPTRETQYF.

V and J are TRBV25-1 and TRBJ1-1, with D possibly being TRBD1 (6 bases). Germline CDR1 MGHDK, CDR2 SYGVNS. The CDR3 sequence is 15 residues long. With 4 bases removed from V and 0 bases from J, the gap between germline ends came to 12 bases. The CDR3 nucleotides are TGTGCCAGCAGTGCCCGACAGGTTCTGAACACTGAAGCTTTCTTT. The encoded protein is CASSARQVLNTEAFF.

This clonotype came up a few times. The chain links TRBV7-2 to TRBJ2-5; D perhaps matches TRBD2 (6 bases). The CDR3 has 14 residues. V lost 6 bases and J lost 0, with 11 bases in between. CDR1 SGHTA and CDR2 FQGNSA come from the germline V gene. CDR3 in amino acids: CASRSLAYQETQYF. The CDR3 coding sequence is TGTGCCAGCAGGTCACTAGCCTACCAAGAGACCCAGTACTTC.

Only a few counts were recorded for this clonotype. V gene TRBV20-1 combines with J gene TRBJ2-4; D remains unclear. Per the germline V gene, CDR1 is DFQATT and CDR2 is SNEGSKA (reference sequence). The CDR3 has 13 amino acids. Deletions cut 3 bases from V and 0 bases from J, with 6 bases between. This CDR3 is CSASQGAKNIQYF. In nucleotides, the CDR3 is TGCAGTGCTAGTCAAGGAGCCAAAAACATTCAGTACTTC.

This clonotype showed up just a few times. The chain joins TRBV10-3 to TRBJ1-1; no definite D call. Germline loops: CDR1 ENHRY, CDR2 SYGVKD. The CDR3 spans 12 residues. Trimming removed 3 bases at V and 1 base at J, with 3 bases between. CDR3: CAISDWNTEAFF. CDR3 in DNA: TGTGCCATCAGTGACTGGAACACTGAAGCTTTCTTT.

This clonotype was seen more than once but under ten times. The gene calls are TRBV5-1 and TRBJ2-1; 10 bases are a match to TRBD1. This CDR3 spans 15 amino acids. V lost 4 bases, J lost 2 bases, and 3 bases stayed unmatched. Per the germline V gene, CDR1 is SGHRS and CDR2 is YFSETQ. The CDR3 loop reads CASSRTGGPYNEQFF. The CDR3 coding sequence is TGCGCCAGCAGCCGGACAGGGGGGCCCTACAATGAGCAGTTCTTC.

This chain uses TRBV2 with TRBJ2-1, with D possibly TRBD2 on 5 matching bases. CDR3 length: 12 amino acids. CDR1 and CDR2 (germline): SNHLY, FYNNEI. V dropped 7 bases and J dropped 8 bases, with 12 bases sitting between them. Here the CDR3 reads CASTALGDEQFF. The CDR3 DNA sequence: TGTGCCAGCACAGCCCTCGGGGATGAGCAGTTCTTC.

The V call is TRBV6-5, the J call TRBJ1-3; possible D gene TRBD1, 6 bases. This CDR3 is 16 amino acids long. Germline assignment: CDR1 MNHEY and CDR2 SVGAGI. V gave up 2 bases and J gave up 1 base, with 12 bases separating them. The CDR3 sequence is CASSYGPGASGNTIYF. In DNA form, the CDR3 reads TGTGCCAGCAGTTACGGACCAGGGGCTTCTGGAAACACCATATATTTT.